Given below is one TCR beta chain in context. Germline V lookup: CDR1 MDHEN, CDR2 SYDVKM. The CDR3 spans 15 residues. J lost 3 bases, V lost 5 bases, and 7 bases had no gene match. Survey-level immunoSEQ sequencing profiled the TCR beta repertoire. Clones were sequenced by immunoSEQ multiplex PCR, and TCRdb holds only the in-frame ones, with some missing. Among about 50,000 clones, 80% to 95% were seen once, and the ten largest hold about 11%. The sequence was obtained from a man in his forties or fifties with rheumatoid arthritis. Sequencing used PBMCs. V is TRBV28 and J is TRBJ2-7, with 10 bases identical to TRBD2. CDR3 bases: TGTGCCAGCAGTCCTCCTAGCGGGAGCCGCTACGAGCAGTACTTC. This encodes CASSPPSGSRYEQYF.